The 21 T cell receptor beta chains presented below share a single source sample, sequenced in a study of shared clonotypes between healthy human individuals (TCRdb year 2020). The method was the immunoSEQ multiplex PCR assay. The clones in this table, taken by TCRdb from immuneACCESS, are in-frame only. Not every clone is retained; where verified, under half of the shortfall comes from an unresolved V gene, and the cause of the rest is unknown. The table for this sample lists about 590,000 clones; around 95% of them were counted only once. The ten largest make up roughly 0.1% of the sample. For the CD8 naive samples, CD45RO-negative cells were positively selected for CCR7, yielding a CD45RA+CCR7+ population from which TemRA cells were excluded. Sequenced input: naive CD8+ T cells sorted from blood. Sample cell subset or site, as interpreted from the label and publication: CD45RA+CCR7+. Receptors were obtained from a woman in her 30s in good health.

The genes are TRBV5-4 and TRBJ1-2; no clear D. Trimming pared 4 bases from V and 6 bases from J, leaving 22 bases between. This CDR3 has 16 residues. Germline CDR1 is SGHNT and CDR2 is YYREEE (reference sequence). The CDR3 DNA reads as TGTGCCAGCAGCAATACGTCCCCTTTTGCGGTCCATGGCTACACCTTC. Residues: CASSNTSPFAVHGYTF.

The chain couples TRBV6-6 to TRBJ2-3, with D maybe TRBD2 (6 bases). The ends were cut back, 6 bases at V and 6 bases at J, with 22 bases in the middle. This CDR3 is built from 16 residues. Germline V CDR1 and CDR2: MNHNY, SVGAGI (reference sequence). The CDR3 DNA follows: TGTGCCAGCAGGGCAACGGGACTCTCACCCTCGGATACGCAGTATTTT. Translation gives CASRATGLSPSDTQYF.

The chain joins TRBV10-3 to TRBJ2-3; 7 positions match TRBD1. Losses at the gene ends were 4 bases for V and 1 base for J; bases not matched to a gene: 2. The CDR3 runs 14 residues. Germline V CDR1 and CDR2: ENHRY, SYGVKD. The CDR3 is CAISVGQGTDTQYF. The CDR3 nucleotides are TGTGCCATCAGTGTTGGACAGGGCACAGATACGCAGTATTTT.

The V call is TRBV19, the J call TRBJ2-6; no firm D call. This CDR3 region has 15 residues. The V end was cut by 3 bases, the J end by 2 bases, with 8 bases between. The germline gives CDR1 LNHDA, CDR2 SQIVND (reference sequence). DNA for the CDR3: TGTGCCAGTAGTATTTCCTGGGCTGGGGCCAACGTCCTGACTTTC. It yields the protein CASSISWAGANVLTF.

The chain combines TRBV4-2 with TRBJ1-5; no reliable D call. The CDR3 loop spans 13 amino acids. V was clipped by 2 bases and J by 3 bases, with 5 bases between them. CDR1 and CDR2 from the germline V gene are LGHNA and YNFKEQ. The CDR3 DNA reads TGTGCCAGCAGCCAAACTGACAATCAGCCCCAGCATTTT. Protein product: CASSQTDNQPQHF.

The rearrangement joins TRBV29-1 to TRBJ2-1; D gene ambiguous. V lost 7 bases to trimming and J lost 3 bases, with 13 bases between them. Per the germline V gene, CDR1 is SQVTM and CDR2 is ANQGSEA. This CDR3 spans 13 amino acids. The CDR3 DNA is TGCAGCGATACTCCCGAAGACTACAATGAGCAGTTCTTC. This translates into CSDTPEDYNEQFF.

The chain recombines TRBV7-3 with TRBJ2-3; TRBD2 matches at 9 bases. With V trimmed by 8 bases and J by 2 bases, 8 bases remained unmatched. This CDR3 has 15 amino acids. Germline CDR1 reads SGHTA; CDR2 reads FQGTGA. The DNA for the CDR3 is TGTGCCAGCTCGGAACTAGCGGGCGCCACAGATACGCAGTATTTT. Translating gives CASSELAGATDTQYF.

The chain joins TRBV27 to TRBJ1-5; D gene ambiguous. CDR1 is MNHEY, CDR2 SMNVEV, per germline (reference sequence). The length of the CDR3 is 18 residues. Deletions cut 2 bases from V and 0 bases from J, with 17 bases between. The CDR3 bases are TGTGCCAGCAGTTTAGACGCCCCAGCGGTTTATAGCAATCAGCCCCAGCATTTT. Protein sequence: CASSLDAPAVYSNQPQHF.

This chain links TRBV4-1 with TRBJ1-5; weak D call: TRBD1 (5 bases). V was shortened by 3 bases and J by 4 bases, with 13 bases between the two germline ends. The length of the CDR3 is 15 residues. CDR1 MGHRA and CDR2 YSYEKL come from the germline V gene. CDR3 nucleotides: TGCGCCAGCAGCCAGGGGGTAGGGCTTAATCAGCCCCAGCATTTT. Protein: CASSQGVGLNQPQHF.

This clone was seen a single time. The V call is TRBV7-2, the J call TRBJ2-2, with a weak D call TRBD2 (5 bases). Germline V lookup: CDR1 SGHTA, CDR2 FQGNSA. With 10 bases removed from V and 2 bases from J, the gap between germline ends came to 14 bases. The CDR3 totals 14 residues. CDR3 sequence (DNA): TGTGCCACTACACCGGACTTCAACACCGGGGAGCTGTTTTTT. This codes for CATTPDFNTGELFF.

Written as DNA, the CDR3 is TGTGCCAGCAGCTTTGGCCGGGGGGGACTAGCGGTTCTCTCCTACGAGCAGTACTTC. Its translation is CASSFGRGGLAVLSYEQYF. The chain links TRBV5-4 to TRBJ2-7, with TRBD2 identical over 11 bases. The CDR3 runs to 19 residues. Germline values: CDR1 SGHNT, CDR2 YYREEE (reference sequence). V trimming: 2 bases; J trimming: 0 bases; junction bases outside the gene matches: 13.

In DNA form, the CDR3 reads TGCAGCGTACTAGATCCTTCTGGGGCCAACGTCCTGACTTTC. Protein product: CSVLDPSGANVLTF. This chain links TRBV29-1 with TRBJ2-6; D is perhaps TRBD2 (5 bases). There are 14 residues in the CDR3. V lost 6 bases to trimming and J lost 1 base, with 10 bases between them. Looked up from germline, CDR1 is SQVTM and CDR2 is ANQGSEA.

The J gene is TRBJ1-1, the V gene TRBV4-1; D not resolved. The CDR3 length is 15 residues. Deletions cut 0 bases from V and 2 bases from J, with 10 bases between. Germline CDR1 MGHRA, CDR2 YSYEKL. CDR3 sequence: CASSQDRVGNTEAFF. The CDR3 nucleotides are TGCGCCAGCAGCCAAGACCGGGTCGGCAACACTGAAGCTTTCTTT.

Of note for this clone: The same CDR3 arises from other DNA sequences in this sample as well. The rearrangement links TRBV5-4 to TRBJ1-1; D possibly corresponds to TRBD1 (5 bases). The CDR3 totals 14 residues. V gave up 0 bases and J gave up 5 bases, with 11 bases separating them. CDR1 and CDR2 from the germline V gene are SGHNT and YYREEE (reference sequence). CDR3: CASSLAGGGTEAFF. CDR3 DNA: TGTGCCAGCAGCTTGGCGGGGGGTGGTACTGAAGCTTTCTTT.

This rearrangement joins TRBV6-5 to TRBJ1-1, with a weak D call TRBD1 (5 bases). Germline CDR1 and CDR2: MNHEY and SVGAGI. Trimming shortened V by 3 bases and J by 4 bases, and 9 bases separated the two germline ends. The CDR3 covers 13 residues. As DNA, the CDR3 is TGTGCCAGCAGTTATGGGGGGACCACTGAAGCTTTCTTT. This encodes CASSYGGTTEAFF.

The chain combines TRBV2 with TRBJ2-3; 8 positions agree with TRBD2. The CDR3 covers 18 residues. Germline V gives CDR1 SNHLY, CDR2 FYNNEI. V was pared by 5 bases and J by 2 bases, with 15 bases of the junction left unmatched. CDR3 coding DNA: TGTGCCAGCAGTATCGATTTGGCTACTAGCGGAGACACAGATACGCAGTATTTT. Translating gives CASSIDLATSGDTDTQYF.

V usage is TRBV28 and J usage is TRBJ2-1; the D gene is possibly TRBD2 (5 bases). Trimming pared 8 bases from V and 4 bases from J, leaving 15 bases between. Germline values: CDR1 MDHEN, CDR2 SYDVKM. This CDR3 is built from 14 residues. The CDR3 protein is CASVSGSGYNEQFF. DNA for the CDR3: TGTGCCAGCGTTTCGGGGTCGGGGTACAATGAGCAGTTCTTC.

The chain uses TRBV2 and TRBJ2-7; D may correspond to TRBD1 or TRBD2 (5 bases each). The CDR3 covers 14 residues. The germline V and J ends were trimmed by 3 bases and 2 bases, with 11 bases remaining between them. Germline V gene data show CDR1 as SNHLY and CDR2 as FYNNEI. CDR3 residues: CASSDGTGTYEQYF. CDR3 nucleotides: TGTGCCAGCAGTGACGGGACCGGAACCTACGAGCAGTACTTC.

This chain links TRBV11-2 with TRBJ2-1; 7 positions agree with TRBD1. The germline V gene has CDR1 SGHAT and CDR2 FQNNGV. The V gene end was trimmed by 5 bases and the J gene end by 5 bases; junction bases not matched to a gene: 9. There are 15 residues in the CDR3. The CDR3 loop reads CASSPPGQTNNEQFF. The CDR3, as DNA: TGTGCCAGCAGCCCTCCGGGACAGACAAACAATGAGCAGTTCTTC.

The chain couples TRBV5-4 to TRBJ1-1; a possible D gene is TRBD1 (5 bases). The V end was cut by 2 bases, the J end by 5 bases, with 10 bases between. The CDR3 is 13 residues long. Germline lookup yields CDR1 SGHNT and CDR2 YYREEE (reference sequence). As DNA, the CDR3 is TGTGCCAGCAGCTTTAGGGGCGCGACTGAAGCTTTCTTT. Translation: CASSFRGATEAFF.

This clone was found once. This chain joins TRBV2 and TRBJ2-7; TRBD1 aligns across 10 bases. Germline V gene sequence: CDR1 SNHLY, CDR2 FYNNEI. J gave up 7 bases and V 6 bases, and 6 bases lay outside the gene matches. This CDR3 comprises 13 residues. CDR3 protein: CASSVTGGVEQYF. Written as DNA, the CDR3 is TGTGCCAGCAGCGTGACAGGGGGCGTGGAGCAGTACTTC.